One and the same sample provided the 23 T cell receptor beta chains below, sequenced in a study of shared clonotypes between healthy human individuals. The protocol was immunoSEQ multiplex PCR, while the TCRdb copy is restricted to in-frame clones and leaves out a portion. The data contain 1.5 million to 1.9 million clones, 95% to 99% of them seen just once; the ten biggest clones take up roughly 0.4%. The sample was naive CD4+ T cells sorted from blood. Stated subset: CD45RA+ positively selected. These receptors were obtained from a man aged 25-45 years in good health.

V and J are TRBV5-1 and TRBJ2-1, with a possible D match to TRBD2 (5 bases). From germline, CDR1 is SGHRS and CDR2 YFSETQ. Deletions cut 3 bases from V and 2 bases from J, with 12 bases between. This CDR3 spans 15 amino acids. For the CDR3, the DNA is TGCGCCAGCAGCTCGCTAGCCCAAACCTACAATGAGCAGTTCTTC. Amino acid sequence: CASSSLAQTYNEQFF.

The J gene is TRBJ2-7, the V gene TRBV6-5, with 13 bases aligning to TRBD2. The J segment lost 4 bases and the V segment lost 7 bases, leaving 4 bases of the junction unmatched. Germline assignment: CDR1 MNHEY and CDR2 SVGAGI. This CDR3 has 14 amino acids. The CDR3 here is CASTRTSGSYEQYF. The CDR3 bases are TGTGCCAGCACCCGGACTAGCGGGAGTTACGAGCAGTACTTC.

A remark on this clone: Different DNA sequences within this sample yield the same CDR3. The rearrangement joins TRBV9 to TRBJ2-3, with 12 nucleotides matching TRBD2. In germline, CDR1 is SGDLS, CDR2 YYNGEE. This CDR3 spans 16 amino acids. The junction had 7 bases not matched to a gene; V was cut back by 5 bases and J by 3 bases. Here the CDR3 reads CASSATSGRGTDTQYF. Written as DNA, the CDR3 is TGTGCCAGCAGTGCGACTAGCGGGAGAGGAACAGATACGCAGTATTTT.

The chain combines TRBV5-6 with TRBJ1-2; D might be TRBD1 (5 bases). The CDR3 is made up of 13 amino acids. Per germline, CDR1 SGHDT and CDR2 YYEEEE. Trimming took 4 bases from V and 4 from J, leaving 11 bases between them. Written as DNA, the CDR3 is TGTGCCAGCAGCGAGCCGGGACGCTATGGCTACACCTTC. This sequence encodes CASSEPGRYGYTF.

This clone showed up just once. The rearrangement links TRBV6-5 to TRBJ1-2; weak D call: TRBD1 (6 bases). CDR1 and CDR2 from the germline V gene are MNHEY and SVGAGI. The CDR3 extends over 14 amino acids. V was clipped by 3 bases and J by 8 bases, with 16 bases between them. Written as DNA, the CDR3 is TGTGCCAGCAGTTATGGGGCAGGGGCAAGGGGCTACACCTTC. Translated: CASSYGAGARGYTF.

Turning to this clone: This sample also contains other DNA sequences that code for the same CDR3. V usage is TRBV5-1 and J usage is TRBJ2-7; D is uncertain. Trimming took 0 bases from V and 4 from J, leaving 8 bases between them. The germline CDR1 and CDR2 sequences are SGHRS and YFSETQ. The CDR3 is 13 residues long. CDR3 nucleotide sequence: TGCGCCAGCAGCTTGGCTGGGGTATACGAGCAGTACTTC. Residues: CASSLAGVYEQYF. Full variable domain (outside the CDR3, taken from reference TRBV5-1 and TRBJ2-7): KAGVTQTPRYLIKTRGQQVTLSCSPISGHRSVSWYQQTPGQGLQFLFEYFSETQRNKGNFPGRFSGRQFSNSRSEMNVSTLELGDSALYLCASSLAGVYEQYFGPGTRLTVT.

The chain couples TRBV7-2 to TRBJ2-3, with D perhaps matching TRBD2 (5 bases). Germline loops: CDR1 SGHTA, CDR2 FQGNSA. This CDR3 is built from 15 residues. V dropped 1 base and J dropped 4 bases, with 12 bases sitting between them. The CDR3 loop reads CASSLELDGADTQYF. The CDR3 nucleotides read TGTGCCAGCAGCTTAGAACTAGACGGGGCAGATACGCAGTATTTT.

This chain links TRBV7-8 with TRBJ2-7; perhaps TRBD2 as D (5 bases). The CDR3 sequence is 15 residues long. Germline V gene data show CDR1 as SGHVS and CDR2 as FQNEAQ. Trimming left V 3 bases short and J 5 bases short, with 17 bases between. This CDR3 is CASSFGEIPSNEQYF. In DNA, the CDR3 is TGTGCCAGCAGCTTTGGGGAGATTCCTAGTAACGAGCAGTACTTC.

The V gene is TRBV28, the J gene TRBJ2-7, with a weak D call TRBD1 (6 bases). This CDR3 has 18 amino acids. The V end was cut by 3 bases, the J end by 0 bases, with 21 bases between. The germline CDR1 and CDR2 sequences are MDHEN and SYDVKM. DNA for the CDR3: TGTGCCAGCAGTTTTGCGTTTCCCAGGGGCCTCAGCTCCTACGAGCAGTACTTC. This translates into CASSFAFPRGLSSYEQYF.

The CDR3 sequence is CASSSGLAGGWESTDTQYF. For the CDR3, the DNA is TGCGCCAGCAGCTCGGGACTAGCGGGAGGGTGGGAAAGCACAGATACGCAGTATTTT. This chain connects TRBV5-1 to TRBJ2-3; 16 bases line up with TRBD2. V gave up 3 bases and J gave up 0 bases; unmatched junction bases: 7. CDR3 length equals 19 residues. The V gene's germline CDR1 is SGHRS and CDR2 YFSETQ.

This chain connects TRBV19 to TRBJ2-4; TRBD1 aligns across 9 bases. Germline V CDR1 and CDR2: LNHDA, SQIVND (reference sequence). The CDR3 is 16 amino acids. J was trimmed by 2 bases and V by 6 bases; bases with no gene match: 8. CDR3 region: CASRPGQGRTKNIQYF. The CDR3 nucleotides read TGTGCCAGTAGGCCGGGACAGGGCCGTACCAAAAACATTCAGTACTTC.

The gene calls are TRBV11-2 and TRBJ2-5; 7 bases agree with TRBD2. Trimming removed 1 base from V and 2 bases from J; junction bases left unmatched: 7. The CDR3 sequence is 16 residues long. Germline CDR1 is SGHAT and CDR2 is FQNNGV. CDR3 loop: CASSLAGRSLQETQYF. The DNA for the CDR3 is TGTGCCAGCAGCTTAGCCGGGAGGTCCCTTCAAGAGACCCAGTACTTC.

This sequence joins TRBV1 and TRBJ2-2; the D call of TRBD1 is as the table states it, not checked on the DNA. TRBV1 is marked as a pseudogene. The CDR3 consists of 17 residues. CDR3 DNA: TGCACCAGCAGCCAAACGGGGGACAGTGCGAACACCGGGGAGCTGTTTTTT. It specifies CTSSQTGDSANTGELFF.

The J gene is TRBJ2-7, the V gene TRBV19; 8 nucleotides agree with TRBD1. Germline trimming cut 4 bases from V and 3 bases from J; bases unmatched to any gene: 5. Germline V lookup: CDR1 LNHDA, CDR2 SQIVND (reference sequence). The CDR3 is 14 amino acids. The chain's CDR3 is CASSTGQGRYEQYF. The CDR3 DNA follows: TGTGCCAGTAGTACCGGACAGGGCCGCTACGAGCAGTACTTC.

In this sample, this clone turned up a few times. The genes are TRBV28 and TRBJ1-5; 9 bases are a match to TRBD1. This CDR3 is built from 16 residues. V dropped 4 bases and J dropped 7; count of bases not matched to a gene: 11. The germline V gene encodes CDR1 MDHEN and CDR2 SYDVKM. The CDR3 sequence is CASSYQGQGRGQPQHF. The CDR3 DNA follows: TGTGCCAGCAGTTATCAAGGACAGGGGAGGGGGCAGCCCCAGCATTTT.

The CDR3 loop is CASTRTGRSVTEAFF. The CDR3 DNA sequence: TGTGCCAGCACCCGGACAGGCAGATCGGTCACTGAAGCTTTCTTT. The gene calls are TRBV11-2 and TRBJ1-1, with 7 nucleotides matching TRBD1. The CDR3 consists of 15 residues. V shed 7 bases, J shed 4 bases, and the junction held 12 bases outside the gene matches. Germline V gives CDR1 SGHAT, CDR2 FQNNGV.

The chain couples TRBV11-2 to TRBJ2-7, with D tentatively TRBD2 (5 bases). Germline V lookup: CDR1 SGHAT, CDR2 FQNNGV. This CDR3 contains 15 residues. The V gene lost 5 bases and the J gene lost 0 bases, with 14 bases spanning the gap. In nucleotides, the CDR3 is TGTGCCAGCAGCGTCGGGGTCTCAAGCTCCTACGAGCAGTACTTC. Translating it yields CASSVGVSSSYEQYF.

The genes are TRBV7-9 and TRBJ1-2; TRBD1 matches at 7 bases. With 2 bases clipped from V and 4 bases from J, the junction kept 4 bases outside the gene matches. Germline V CDR1 and CDR2: SEHNR, FQNEAQ (reference sequence). The CDR3 length is 14 residues. CDR3 DNA: TGTGCCAGCAGCTTATCCCGACAGGGCTATGGCTACACCTTC. Its translation: CASSLSRQGYGYTF.

The chain employs TRBV10-3 and TRBJ1-3; 12 nucleotides align to TRBD1. The CDR3 loop spans 16 amino acids. V lost 7 bases to trimming and J lost 2 bases; unmatched junction nucleotides: 6. Germline V lookup: CDR1 ENHRY, CDR2 SYGVKD. As DNA, the CDR3 is TGTGCCATCAATCGGGGACAGGGGGCAACTGGAAACACCATATATTTT. This sequence encodes CAINRGQGATGNTIYF.

This chain uses TRBV10-3 with TRBJ2-3; 11 nucleotides match TRBD2. The trim removed 4 bases at V and 2 bases at J, leaving 8 bases unmatched. CDR1 ENHRY and CDR2 SYGVKD come from the germline V gene. The length of the CDR3 is 17 residues. The CDR3 coding sequence is TGTGCCATCAGTGGGTCTAGCGGGAGGACCGCCACAGATACGCAGTATTTT. Translating gives CAISGSSGRTATDTQYF.

This chain connects TRBV28 to TRBJ2-5; 7 bases line up with TRBD1. Per the germline V gene, CDR1 is MDHEN and CDR2 is SYDVKM. V was clipped by 3 bases and J by 3 bases; unmatched bases: 7. The CDR3 consists of 15 residues. This CDR3 reads CASSFGRGLEETQYF. The CDR3 DNA follows: TGTGCCAGCAGTTTCGGCAGGGGGTTAGAAGAGACCCAGTACTTC.

This rearrangement joins TRBV7-8 to TRBJ1-5, with 9 bases that match TRBD1. CDR3 length equals 16 residues. Germline CDR1 and CDR2: SGHVS and FQNEAQ. J lost 6 bases, V lost 5 bases, and 11 bases had no gene match. CDR3 DNA sequence: TGTGCCAGCAGCATTTTCGGGACAGGGAAGTCTCAGCCCCAGCATTTT. This encodes CASSIFGTGKSQPQHF.

This chain connects TRBV28 to TRBJ2-5, with D tentatively TRBD1 or TRBD2 (5 bases each). From germline, CDR1 is MDHEN and CDR2 SYDVKM. The length of the CDR3 is 13 residues. V lost 4 bases, J lost 8 bases, and 14 bases lay in between. The CDR3 DNA sequence: TGTGCCAGCAGTTCCGGGACCCCCCGCACCCAGTACTTC. Its protein is CASSSGTPRTQYF.